A single sample gave rise to the 2 T cell receptor beta chains below, sequenced in a study of immune heterogeneity within non-small cell lung tumors. The authors used about 600 ng of bulk tumor genomic DNA per sample as template. Several widely spaced biopsies per primary tumor were taken during surgery. It was patients with untreated, newly diagnosed non-small cell lung cancer who underwent curative surgery. Multiplex PCR amplified TCR beta CDR3 with 32 V and 13 J primers. A single record per CDR3 protein comes from TCRdb applying MiXCR to the multiplex PCR reads. The repertoire holds tens of thousands of distinct CDR3 sequences, with around 26% as singletons. What was sequenced was lung tumor tissue. These receptors all come from a man aged 35-49 years with non-small cell lung cancer.

By share, this clonotype counts as medium-sized. V and J are TRBV6-1 and TRBJ1-5; weak D call: TRBD1 (5 bases). V lost 6 bases and J 3 bases, leaving 9 bases between the germline ends. Germline V gene data show CDR1 as MNHNS and CDR2 as SASEGT. The CDR3 covers 13 residues. The chain's CDR3 is CASRQVNNQPQHF. CDR3 DNA sequence: TGTGCCAGCAGACAGGTTAACAATCAGCCCCAGCATTTT.

The J gene is TRBJ1-2, the V gene TRBV7-2; 8 bases match TRBD1. With V trimmed by 4 bases and J by 8 bases, 6 bases remained unmatched. The CDR3 has 13 amino acids. CDR1 is SGHTA and CDR2 is FQGNSA in the germline V gene. The CDR3 is CASSSTGAYGYTF. CDR3 bases: TGTGCCAGCAGCTCGACAGGGGCCTACGGCTACACCTTC.